The rows below give T cell receptor beta chains drawn from one sample of a study of T cells after yellow fever vaccination. From the 5' RACE reads, TCRdb called clonotypes with MiXCR, one entry per CDR3 protein. The sample carries 60,000 to 85,000 distinct CDR3 sequences, approximately 6.5% recorded once. The input for sequencing was CD8+ T cells sorted from PBMCs, taken 5 days after the first yellow fever vaccination. The receptors derive from a man aged 18 to 29 who received the YFV17D yellow fever vaccine. The CDR3 runs from the conserved cysteine through the conserved F or W. D genes are given only for firm matches. A clone size is listed for some rows: how often the clone was seen (once, few, many), or a class if it is expanded.

j_call clone_size v_call cdr3_length d_call cdr3_aa cdr3_nt
TRBJ2-1 few TRBV9 16 TRBD2 CASSPRTSGEYNEQFF TGTGCCAGCAGCCCCCGGACTAGCGGGGAATACAATGAGCAGTTCTTC
TRBJ2-3 many TRBV7-9 14 TRBD1 CASIPTGEEDTQYF TGTGCCAGCATCCCGACAGGGGAAGAAGATACGCAGTATTTT
TRBJ2-7 many TRBV6-2/TRBV6-3 13 . CASGPTQSYEQYF TGTGCCAGCGGACCAACTCAATCCTACGAGCAGTACTTC
TRBJ2-5 many TRBV4-2 15 TRBD2 CASSPLAGGKETQYF TGTGCCAGCAGCCCGTTAGCGGGGGGGAAGGAGACCCAGTACTTC
TRBJ1-5 . TRBV7-2 13 . CASSLELDQPQHF TGTGCCAGCAGCTTAGAACTGGATCAGCCCCAGCATTTT
TRBJ1-1 many TRBV4-2 15 . CASSLLDGTPVEAFF TGTGCCAGCAGCCTACTCGACGGGACCCCCGTCGAGGCTTTCTTT
TRBJ2-1 many TRBV7-6 16 . CASSQSSPSSYNEQFF TGTGCCAGCAGTCAAAGTTCCCCGAGCTCCTACAATGAGCAGTTCTTC
TRBJ2-7 few TRBV20-1 14 TRBD2 CSARKLAVGYEQYF TGCAGTGCTAGAAAACTAGCGGTTGGCTACGAGCAGTACTTC
TRBJ1-5 . TRBV19 15 . CASSTAGYSNQPQHF TGTGCCAGTTCGACGGCAGGGTATAGCAATCAGCCCCAGCATTTT
TRBJ1-2 few TRBV7-6 13 . CASSSGNPYGYTF TGTGCCAGCAGCTCCGGGAATCCTTATGGCTACACCTTC
TRBJ2-6 many TRBV9 18 TRBD1 CASSTRTGGLSGANVLTF TGTGCCAGCAGCACCCGGACAGGGGGCCTCTCCGGGGCCAACGTCCTGACTTTC
TRBJ2-7 few TRBV7-9 12 . CASSDATYEQYF TGTGCCAGCTCGGACGCTACCTACGAGCAGTACTTC
TRBJ2-7 medium-sized TRBV7-9 14 TRBD1 CASSPRDSTYEQYF TGTGCCAGCAGCCCCCGGGACAGTACCTACGAGCAGTACTTC
TRBJ2-5 . TRBV20-1 15 TRBD2 CSARKRGLALETQYF TGCAGTGCTAGAAAGCGGGGACTAGCGCTTGAGACCCAGTACTTC
TRBJ2-5 few TRBV7-9 16 . CASSTRGERRQETQYF TGTGCCAGCAGCACCCGAGGGGAGCGGCGACAAGAGACCCAGTACTTC
TRBJ1-2 many TRBV4-3 15 . CASSQDRVTRYGYTF TGCGCCAGCAGCCAAGATCGGGTCACAAGATATGGCTACACCTTC
TRBJ2-1 few TRBV28 15 TRBD1 CASSSGDRSYNEQFF TGTGCCAGCAGTTCAGGGGACAGGTCCTACAATGAGCAGTTCTTC
TRBJ1-1 few TRBV4-3 18 . CASSQVGSRGTLNTEAFF TGCGCCAGCAGCCAAGTAGGTAGCCGAGGGACATTAAACACTGAAGCTTTCTTT
TRBJ2-3 . TRBV9 17 TRBD2 CASSAARLAGGIDTQYF TGTGCCAGCAGTGCTGCTCGACTAGCGGGGGGCATAGATACGCAGTATTTT
TRBJ1-1 many TRBV12-3/TRBV12-4 13 . CASSFAGGGEAFF TGTGCCAGCAGTTTTGCGGGGGGAGGTGAAGCTTTCTTT
TRBJ2-2 . TRBV19 10 . CATSSGELFF TGTGCCACCTCGTCCGGGGAGCTGTTTTTT
TRBJ1-5 few TRBV4-3 14 . CASSQQGSNQPQHF TGCGCCAGCAGCCAACAGGGTAGCAATCAGCCCCAGCATTTT
TRBJ2-5 many TRBV4-1 16 . CASSPEGAGGTETQYF TGCGCCAGCAGCCCTGAAGGAGCCGGGGGTACGGAGACCCAGTACTTC
TRBJ2-7 . TRBV12-3/TRBV12-4 13 . CASSISTPYEQYF TGTGCCAGCAGTATTAGTACACCCTACGAGCAGTACTTC
TRBJ1-6 . TRBV21-1 16 . CASSKGSDSYNSPLHF TGTGCCAGCAGCAAAGGTTCTGACTCCTATAATTCACCCCTCCACTTT
TRBJ1-6 . TRBV18 12 . CASSPDNSPLHF TGTGCCAGCTCACCAGATAATTCACCCCTCCACTTT
TRBJ2-7 many TRBV7-9 15 TRBD1 CASSSGQARPYEQYF TGTGCCAGCAGCTCCGGACAGGCCCGACCCTACGAGCAGTACTTC
TRBJ2-3 . TRBV4-2 15 TRBD2 CASSPWTSATDTQYF TGTGCCAGCAGCCCCTGGACTAGCGCCACAGATACGCAGTATTTT
TRBJ1-6 . TRBV7-2 14 . CASSLVWRSSPLHF TGTGCCAGCAGCTTGGTATGGCGAAGTTCACCCCTCCACTTT
TRBJ1-2 few TRBV12-3/TRBV12-4 17 . CASSLYSLVPRNYGYTF TGTGCCAGCAGTTTATATTCCTTGGTGCCCAGAAACTATGGCTACACCTTC
TRBJ2-3 few TRBV6-5 15 . CASSYSSPFTDTQYF TGTGCCAGCAGTTACTCCTCACCCTTCACAGATACGCAGTATTTT
TRBJ1-1 . TRBV7-9 12 . CASSLKFTEAFF TGTGCCAGCAGCTTAAAATTCACTGAAGCTTTCTTT
TRBJ1-2 . TRBV19 15 TRBD1 CASRYGTGGLYGYTF TGTGCCAGTAGATACGGGACAGGGGGCTTGTATGGCTACACCTTC
TRBJ2-1 . TRBV5-8 16 TRBD2 CASSLGLASSYNEQFF TGTGCCAGCAGCTTGGGACTAGCGAGCTCCTACAATGAGCAGTTCTTC
TRBJ2-3 few TRBV6-2/TRBV6-3 13 . CASSYQVTDTQYF TGTGCCAGCAGTTACCAGGTCACAGATACGCAGTATTTT
TRBJ2-7 . TRBV7-8 11 . CASSSPHEQYF TGTGCCAGCAGCTCTCCTCACGAGCAGTACTTC
TRBJ1-5 few TRBV6-2/TRBV6-3 21 . CASSYVIPFSPPHHARTPQHF TGTGCCAGCAGTTACGTGATCCCCTTCAGCCCCCCGCACCACGCCCGCACGCCCCAGCATTTT
TRBJ1-4 many TRBV15 15 . CATSRDPGTREKLFF TGTGCCACCAGCAGGGACCCGGGAACCCGGGAAAAACTGTTTTTT
TRBJ2-3 many TRBV6-4 14 TRBD2 CATSKRGGTDTQYF TGTGCCACTTCCAAGCGGGGGGGAACAGATACGCAGTATTTT
TRBJ2-3 once TRBV6-5 16 TRBD1 CASSYFHRGGTDTQYF TGTGCCAGCAGTTACTTTCACAGGGGGGGCACAGATACGCAGTATTTT
TRBJ1-1 . TRBV25-1 14 TRBD1 CASSAGGWYTEAFF TGTGCCAGCAGCGCAGGGGGCTGGTACACTGAAGCTTTCTTT
TRBJ1-3 many TRBV4-1 16 . CASSPEAYSSGNTIYF TGCGCCAGCAGCCCTGAAGCGTACAGCTCTGGAAACACCATATATTTT
TRBJ2-1 . TRBV29-1 12 . CSVDSGRGEQFF TGCAGCGTTGATTCAGGGAGAGGTGAGCAGTTCTTC
TRBJ1-4 many TRBV12-3/TRBV12-4 16 . CASSDGVKRANEKLFF TGTGCCAGCAGCGATGGGGTTAAGAGGGCTAATGAAAAACTGTTTTTT
TRBJ1-2 few TRBV12-3/TRBV12-4 14 . CASSPVGAADGYTF TGTGCCAGCAGCCCAGTTGGGGCCGCGGATGGCTACACCTTC
TRBJ2-1 few TRBV28 16 . CASSLLGGATYNEQFF TGTGCCAGCAGTTTATTGGGGGGGGCGACCTACAATGAGCAGTTCTTC
TRBJ2-5 few TRBV7-6 17 TRBD2 CASSFSVDQRDEETQYF TGTGCCAGCAGCTTTTCGGTTGACCAGCGGGACGAAGAGACCCAGTACTTC
TRBJ2-1 . TRBV4-1 17 TRBD2 CASSQDNSGGSYNEQFF TGCGCCAGCAGCCAGGATAATAGCGGGGGGTCCTACAATGAGCAGTTCTTC
TRBJ2-7 . TRBV20-1 14 . CSARGQVSSYEQYF TGCAGTGCTAGAGGGCAGGTGAGCTCCTACGAGCAGTACTTC